This T cell receptor beta chain comes out of a study of patients and donors after allogeneic stem cell transplantation. V shed 3 bases and J shed 6 bases, with 14 bases lying between them. Per germline, CDR1 SGHTA and CDR2 FQGNSA. The CDR3 contains 15 residues. TCRdb recomputed calls from the RT-PCR reads with MiXCR, one row per CDR3 protein. This sample carries roughly 230,000 distinct CDR3 sequences, 13% to 15% of them seen once, and the ten largest clones take around a tenth. Many counts were recorded for this clonotype. The chain is built from TRBV7-2 and TRBJ1-4, with D unresolved. The clonotype comes from a human donor who was either an allogeneic HSCT recipient or a stem cell or donor lymphocyte infusion donor (not recorded which). It is not recorded whose cells these are; they may come from a transplant donor. Sequenced sample: blood, either unsorted or a sorted T cell fraction (not recorded which). CDR3 nucleotides: TGTGCCAGCAGCTTCCGAGGGTCTGGAGATGAAAAACTGTTTTTT. Its translation is CASSFRGSGDEKLFF. Full variable domain (remainder filled in from reference TRBV7-2 and TRBJ1-4): GAGVSQSPSNKVTEKGKDVELRCDPISGHTALYWYRQSLGQGLEFLIYFQGNSAPDKSGLPSDRFSAERTGGSVSTLTIQRTQQEDSAVYLCASSFRGSGDEKLFFGSGTQLSVL.